This T cell receptor (beta chain) was observed in a study of cytomegalovirus exposure and HLA in healthy donors. Overall study context: It was reported in a later analysis that the same platform had been used for the 110 or so validation repertoires as for the roughly 670 first-cohort repertoires.

TCRdb's copy holds only in-frame clones and misses some; the assay was immunoSEQ multiplex PCR. The data contain approximately 230,000 clones, about 90% of them singletons. The TCR comes from a man between 18 and 29 years old in good health and CMV-seropositive. The material sequenced was PBMCs.

CDR3 protein: CASSSPGTGKGYTF. CDR3 DNA sequence: TGTGCCAGCAGCTCCCCCGGGACCGGGAAAGGCTACACCTTC. V and J are TRBV7-2 and TRBJ1-2, with TRBD1 as a possible D gene (5 bases). The CDR3 runs 14 residues. Trimming stripped 4 bases from V and 8 bases from J, with 17 bases between. Germline V gives CDR1 SGHTA, CDR2 FQGNSA.